This T cell receptor (beta chain) was identified in a study of control samples from healthy donors and cancer patients. Measured with immunoSEQ multiplex PCR; TCRdb has only the in-frame clones, and not every one. The sample lists more than 75,000 clones; approximately 81% were seen once. This CDR3 contains 14 residues. Trimming pared 0 bases from V and 4 bases from J, leaving 10 bases between. Germline V gene data show CDR1 as SGHKS and CDR2 as YYEKEE (reference sequence). This sequence originates from a woman in her thirties in good health. V gene TRBV5-5 combines with J gene TRBJ1-1; a weak D match, TRBD1 (6 bases). The specimen was blood. The CDR3 spells CASSLAGGGTEAFF. The CDR3 DNA reads TGTGCCAGCAGCTTGGCTGGGGGCGGCACTGAAGCTTTCTTT.